The present T cell receptor beta chain was sequenced within a study of cytomegalovirus exposure and HLA in healthy donors (dated by TCRdb to about 2017). With respect to the entire study: An earlier analysis of approximately 600 of the donors reported 250 to 350 Gb of sequence data and 117 million unique TCR beta sequences from roughly 200 million T cells. Roughly 300 gigabases of sequencing data and approximately 85 million unique TCR sequences were included in an early release covering about 700 HLA-typed donors. Of the roughly 400 genotyped donors, 65% to 90% fell in the genetic ancestry cluster associated with self-reported Caucasian donors. The study aimed to test whether cataloging public T cell receptors could reveal signatures of past pathogen exposure. The study profiled the T cell repertoires of 666 subjects by immunosequencing and related them to cytomegalovirus serostatus. A separate validation cohort of approximately 130 different subjects was used in addition to the roughly 620-subject first cohort. High-throughput TCR immunosequencing, statistical association of individual TCRs with disease status, and machine learning were combined to predict cytomegalovirus infection status. A later analysis re-analyzed previously published TCR beta repertoires from about 730 donors and added high-resolution HLA genotyping to study TCR occurrence patterns. In the later analysis, no new phenotypic data were used to find candidate immune exposures; instead, reliance was placed on TCR beta sequences and their occurrence across donors. An earlier analysis of 587 of the donors applied high-throughput TCR beta sequencing to assess whether each TCR beta V gene segment acted as functional or pseudogenic. Donor age, sex, ethnicity and CMV serostatus were collected together with the repertoire data. In a later genetic analysis, genome-wide SNP genotypes for about 55% of the roughly 700 donors were used, and that subset was treated as a discovery cohort. All discovery cohort repertoires had been generated using a single sequencing platform. Both class I and class II loci were covered by HLA typing, at four-digit resolution. Typing coverage differed by locus: A, B, C, DRB1 and DQB1 were typed in roughly 620-640 donors, DQA1 in roughly 510, DPA1 in around 600, and DPB1 in roughly 450. A handful of DR-DQ haplotypes were handled as single units for association and clustering because linkage in the cohort was strong. On average, around 240,000 unique TCR beta nucleotide sequences were sequenced per donor among 300 to 500 genotyped donors of the cohort, with 15% to 20% of those sequences being non-productive.

CDR1 MNHNY and CDR2 SVGAGI are derived from the germline V gene (reference sequence). The CDR3 has 15 amino acids, counting the end cysteine and phenylalanine. Left in the record is the CDR3 DNA by itself, 45 bases read in frame from the first base. V is cut by 2 bases and J by 0 bases, and the space between the germline ends is 10 bases. The library relied on the immunoSEQ multiplex PCR assay. For the multiplex PCR, a mixture combining 60 forward primers for TCR Vbeta segments and 13 reverse primers for TCR Jbeta segments was used. A multiplex PCR assay on genomic DNA amplified the CDR3 region of rearranged TCR beta genes. On the Illumina HiSeq System, the amplified TCR beta libraries were sequenced as 87-base-pair reads. The authors processed their data as follows. A later analysis tallied about 77 million unique TCR beta chains across the 660 or so repertoires, and approximately 12 million of those chains were shared by two or more donors. A nearest-neighbor algorithm error-corrected the raw reads and collapsed the reads into unique sequences, merging closely related sequences to remove PCR and sequencing errors. CDR3 sequences were aligned to IMGT reference sequences to assign V, D and J gene segments. For a sequence to be retained, at least a six-nucleotide match to both a V gene segment and a J gene segment was required. A rearrangement was called productive if the CDR3 had no stop codons and remained in frame with V and J, and every other rearrangement was called non-productive. Following IMGT convention, CDR3 was defined as the stretch from the second conserved V-encoded cysteine to the conserved J-encoded phenylalanine. The earlier analysis of around 640 of the donors excluded sequences that lacked an unambiguous match to a single V gene segment. An earlier analysis of about 590 of the donors classified V segments as functional when productive rearrangements were above 56.7% and as segregating when the standard deviation between donors was above 5%. A statistical classification framework was built to diagnose cytomegalovirus status from the catalog of TCR beta chain sequences. V and J gene assignment, in a later analysis, came from comparing TCR nucleotide sequences with IMGT/GENE-DB human TR gene sequences. The TCRdist pipeline was used in a later analysis to assign CDR3 sequences and most-parsimonious VDJ recombination scenarios. In a later analysis, every TCR beta chain was defined by the combination of its CDR3 amino acid sequence and its V-gene family, and reads without a unique V-gene family were dropped. To address suspected cross-contamination and a sequencing artifact, a later analysis removed around 600 highly shared, low-generation-probability nucleotide sequences. For each public chain, a later analysis derived a clonal expansion index from normalized ranks of inferred template counts within each repertoire. In a later analysis, generation probabilities were computed using a VDJ recombination model fitted to out-of-frame rearrangements, and the results were checked against IGoR. In a later analysis, hypergeometric tests were used to score TCR-TCR, TCR-HLA and TCR-CMV co-occurrence, with a repertoire-size bias correction applied to TCR pairs. In a later analysis, false discovery rates were estimated by permuting HLA or CMV assignments 20 times. A later analysis grouped co-occurring TCRs with DBSCAN, adding TCRdist sequence similarity when clustering within HLA-allele-positive subsets. For co-occurrence clustering, repertoires with fewer than 30,000 or more than 120,000 public chains were excluded, along with several repertoires with anomalous nucleotide sharing. Here the immuneACCESS table is served through TCRdb, limited to in-frame sequences with V and J called. Missing clones are a known gap in these copies; in checked studies unresolved V genes cover under half, and the rest lacks a known reason. V, J and clone size derive from that table, while D and trimming were established from the DNA sequence. In this sample the table shows some 160,000 clones, 60% to 80% of which occur a single time. Of the sample, 1.5% to 2% is held by the ten largest clones.

What the research found in general, with its limitations: When HLA alleles, especially DR and DQ, strongly co-occurred, TCR associations were difficult to assign to individual alleles. Linkage disequilibrium might explain the correlated functional status among segregating V segments, but an unknown experimental factor could not be ruled out. Because the 87-base-pair reads could not distinguish some IMGT-functional V segments, including TRBV6-2 and TRBV6-3, those segments were excluded. Because counts were too low, about 18 rarely observed V segments, including chromosome 9 orphons, were excluded from the earlier analysis of 587 of the donors. Roughly uniform sequencing depth across donors was assumed in presence/absence analyses, although this assumption may not hold. According to a later analysis, parvovirus B19, influenza, CMV and Epstein-Barr virus appeared linked to several top co-occurrence clusters. Broadly in line with IMGT annotations, most TCR beta V segments showed up in productive rearrangements about 87% or about 30% of the time in an earlier analysis of 587 of the donors. The sequencing pipeline was judged likely to have produced a cluster of highly shared sequence variants as a technical artifact. A later analysis found that HLA-associated TCR beta chains were more clonally expanded and had lower generation probabilities than equally common non-associated chains. According to a later analysis, TCR association rates differed among HLA loci, with DRB1 alleles showing the most associated TCRs and HLA-C alleles showing the fewest. The classifier was reported to diagnose cytomegalovirus status with high specificity and sensitivity in both the original cohort and the validation cohort. A later analysis associated some 17,000 TCR beta sequences with specific HLA alleles at a false discovery rate of 0.05. Three of the identified cytomegalovirus-associated TCR beta chains were confirmed in vitro to be specific for cytomegalovirus antigens. Immune exposure information for the cohort was limited to CMV serostatus. The study gave a list of roughly 150 TCR beta chains associated with cytomegalovirus. A later genetic analysis reported fewer N-insertions in productive TCRs among donors in an Asian-associated ancestry cluster than the roughly 650-donor mean. It was suggested by the authors that the approach could potentially be generalized to other disease states and immunological phenotypes. In a later genetic analysis, a missense DCLRE1C variant was associated with V-gene and J-gene trimming of TCR beta chains, and the association was replicated in an independent cohort. According to a later analysis, most CMV-associated TCR beta chains appeared to be HLA-restricted, and the HLA associations seemed to be driven largely by CMV exposure. Most TCR sequences were observed very rarely across donors, whereas some public TCRs were present in many individuals. A further reported finding was that TCR beta sequences accurately predicted the HLA-A and HLA-B alleles for most subjects in the first cohort. HLA typing was unavailable for some donors at each locus, so association tests used only the typed subset. Only TCR beta chains were sequenced in this cohort, and the absence of alpha or paired-chain data limited detectable features.

The cohort consisted of more than 650 healthy bone marrow donors. All cohort members were sampled while nominally healthy, although unrecorded immune exposures were likely present. The donor tested CMV seronegative, placing the donor among the 300 to 400 seronegative members of the cohort. Every donor gave a peripheral blood sample, and the peripheral blood mononuclear cells from that sample were used for TCR beta sequencing. The Qiagen DNeasy Blood Extraction Kit was used to extract genomic DNA from the blood cell samples. Concerning this clone itself: Its antigen remains undetermined. No base quality information exists; no much larger clone differs at one position.

The sequencing input was PBMCs. The sequence was obtained from a woman aged 25-40 years in good health and CMV-seronegative. Rearrangement joined TRBV6-6 to TRBJ1-1; perhaps TRBD1 is the D gene, with 6 bases matching. The DNA sequence is TGTGCCAGCAGTTACGCAGGGGCGGTGAACACTGAAGCTTTCTTT. It specifies CASSYAGAVNTEAFF.